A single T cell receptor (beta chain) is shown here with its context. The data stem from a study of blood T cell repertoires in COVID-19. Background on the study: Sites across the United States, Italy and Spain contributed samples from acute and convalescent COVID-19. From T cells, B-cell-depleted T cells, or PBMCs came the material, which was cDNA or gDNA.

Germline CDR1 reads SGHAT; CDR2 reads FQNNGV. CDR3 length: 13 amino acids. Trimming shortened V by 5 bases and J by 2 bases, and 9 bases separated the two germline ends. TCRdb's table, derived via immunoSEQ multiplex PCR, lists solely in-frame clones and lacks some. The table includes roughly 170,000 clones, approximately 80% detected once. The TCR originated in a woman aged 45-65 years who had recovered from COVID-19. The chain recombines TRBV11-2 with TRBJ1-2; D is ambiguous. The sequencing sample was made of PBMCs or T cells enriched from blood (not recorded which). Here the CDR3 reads CASSPEENYGYTF. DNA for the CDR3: TGTGCCAGCAGCCCCGAAGAGAACTATGGCTACACCTTC.